The 4 T cell receptor beta chains below all came from one sample that was sequenced in a study of cytomegalovirus exposure and HLA in healthy donors. The primer mix had 60 Vbeta and 13 Jbeta primers. Generated by immunoSEQ multiplex PCR, the TCRdb table keeps only in-frame clones and is missing some. Of fewer than 120,000 clones listed, more than 65% are singletons. Sequencing used PBMCs. All receptors come from a man younger than 40 in good health and CMV-seropositive.

Points on this clone: The junction differs from germline at one of its ends, possibly a read error. J is TRBJ2-4 and V is TRBV10-2; the D gene is possibly TRBD2 (5 bases). The CDR3 has 13 amino acids. Germline CDR1 WSHSY, CDR2 SAAADI. This CDR3 is CASSMGAKNIQHF. CDR3 DNA sequence: TGCGCCAGCAGTATGGGAGCCAAAAACATTCAGCACTTC.

In its sample, this clone was seen once. The chain links TRBV7-2 to TRBJ2-4; D is ambiguous. The CDR3 is made up of 12 amino acids. Germline V gene lookup returns CDR1 SGHTA and CDR2 FQGNSA. Trimming removed 0 bases at V and 15 bases at J, with 12 bases between. In nucleotides, the CDR3 is TGTGCCAGCAGCTTAGCTCTGGGCACCCGGTACTTC. It codes for CASSLALGTRYF.

The chain uses TRBV7-3 and TRBJ1-2; 8 bases agree with TRBD1. V dropped 5 bases and J dropped 0; count of bases not matched to a gene: 11. The CDR3 runs to 17 residues. Germline V gene lookup returns CDR1 SGHTA and CDR2 FQGTGA. The CDR3 sequence: CASSRRAQGAPNYGYTF. CDR3 coding DNA: TGTGCCAGCAGCCGAAGGGCCCAGGGGGCCCCTAACTATGGCTACACCTTC.

The chain uses TRBV9 and TRBJ1-4, with 8 bases fitting TRBD1. This CDR3 region has 14 residues. Germline V gene sequence: CDR1 SGDLS, CDR2 YYNGEE. Trimming took 4 bases from V and 8 from J; bases not matched to a gene: 7. The CDR3 nucleotides read TGTGCCAGCAGCAGTGGACAGGGTCTGGAAAAACTGTTTTTT. Translating gives CASSSGQGLEKLFF.